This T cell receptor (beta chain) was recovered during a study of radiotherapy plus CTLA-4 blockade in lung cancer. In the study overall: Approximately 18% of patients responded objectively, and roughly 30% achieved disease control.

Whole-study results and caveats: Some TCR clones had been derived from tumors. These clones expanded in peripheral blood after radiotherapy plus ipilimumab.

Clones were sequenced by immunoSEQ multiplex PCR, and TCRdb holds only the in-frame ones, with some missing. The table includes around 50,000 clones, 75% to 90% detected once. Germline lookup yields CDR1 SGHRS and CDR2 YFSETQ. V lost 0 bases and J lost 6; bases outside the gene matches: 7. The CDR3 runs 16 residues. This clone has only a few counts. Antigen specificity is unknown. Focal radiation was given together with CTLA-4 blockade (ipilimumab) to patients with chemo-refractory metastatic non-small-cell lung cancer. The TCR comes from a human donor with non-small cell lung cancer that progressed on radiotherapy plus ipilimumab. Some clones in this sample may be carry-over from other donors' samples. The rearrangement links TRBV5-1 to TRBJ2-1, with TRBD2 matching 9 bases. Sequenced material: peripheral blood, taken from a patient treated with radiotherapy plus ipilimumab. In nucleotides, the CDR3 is TGCGCCAGCAGCTTGGCCTCGGCTAGCGGGATCAATGAGCAGTTCTTC. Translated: CASSLASASGINEQFF. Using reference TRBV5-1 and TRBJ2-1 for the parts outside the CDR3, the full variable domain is KAGVTQTPRYLIKTRGQQVTLSCSPISGHRSVSWYQQTPGQGLQFLFEYFSETQRNKGNFPGRFSGRQFSNSRSEMNVSTLELGDSALYLCASSLASASGINEQFFGPGTRLTVL.